The next 26 T cell receptor beta chains were all read from a single sample in a study of beta chain features in type 1 diabetes. Every bit of the isolated RNA underwent reverse transcription, so sequencing read expressed TCRB transcripts. Sequencing was performed with immunoSEQ multiplex PCR; in TCRdb, only in-frame clones are kept and a portion is missing. The data hold some 150,000 clones, with 6.9% observed a single time. The sample comprised central memory CD4+ T cells from blood. The receptors stem from a woman aged 25 to 39 in good health.

The chain carries TRBV19 and TRBJ2-5; TRBD1 might be the D (5 bases). CDR3 size: 14 residues. Germline V gives CDR1 LNHDA, CDR2 SQIVND (reference sequence). V was pared by 0 bases and J by 5 bases, with 10 bases between. The CDR3 loop is CASSIDLDTETQYF. CDR3 nucleotides: TGTGCCAGTAGTATAGATTTGGACACTGAGACCCAGTACTTC.

The sample holds one count of this clone. The rearrangement joins TRBV11-2 to TRBJ2-3, with 9 bases identical to TRBD2. Germline CDR1 is SGHAT and CDR2 is FQNNGV. This CDR3 is built from 17 residues. The junction had 4 bases not matched to a gene; V was cut back by 0 bases and J by 0 bases. The CDR3 region is CASSLDLGLASTDTQYF. The CDR3 DNA follows: TGTGCCAGCAGCTTAGATCTAGGACTAGCGAGCACAGATACGCAGTATTTT.

This clone has a count of ten or more. The J gene is TRBJ1-2, the V gene TRBV2; 7 positions match TRBD1. The junction had 13 bases not matched to a gene; V was cut back by 11 bases and J by 7 bases. CDR1 is SNHLY, CDR2 FYNNEI, per germline. The CDR3 has 13 amino acids. The CDR3 region has the DNA TGTGCCCTCCGTGATGACAGGGAAGGTGGCTACACCTTC. Its translation is CALRDDREGGYTF.

The genes are TRBV4-1 and TRBJ2-5; the match to TRBD2 covers 7 bases. Per the germline V gene, CDR1 is MGHRA and CDR2 is YSYEKL. J lost 4 bases, V lost 1 base, and 9 bases had no gene match. The CDR3 is 16 residues long. CDR3 sequence reads: CASSQGSQAGLETQYF. CDR3 coding DNA: TGCGCCAGCAGCCAAGGTAGCCAAGCGGGACTAGAGACCCAGTACTTC.

The chain is built from TRBV4-3 and TRBJ2-3; 11 bases line up with TRBD2. CDR1 and CDR2 from the germline V gene are LGHNA and YSLEER. Trimming removed 4 bases from V and 2 bases from J; junction bases left unmatched: 5. CDR3 size: 16 residues. The CDR3 region has the DNA TGCGCCAGCAGCCCTACTAGCGGGAGCTACACAGATACGCAGTATTTT. This gives the protein CASSPTSGSYTDTQYF.

This chain joins TRBV15 and TRBJ2-7; 7 nucleotides line up with TRBD2. CDR3 length: 16 amino acids. Germline V gene sequence: CDR1 LNHNV, CDR2 YYDKDF (reference sequence). With 1 base clipped from V and 5 bases from J, the junction kept 11 bases outside the gene matches. CDR3 region: CATSRVRGEGRDEQYF. The CDR3 DNA follows: TGTGCCACCAGCAGAGTCCGCGGGGAGGGCAGGGACGAGCAGTACTTC.

The V gene is TRBV7-8, the J gene TRBJ2-3, with 11 nucleotides matching TRBD2. Trimming took 1 base from V and 2 from J; bases not matched to a gene: 5. CDR3 length: 17 residues. In germline, CDR1 is SGHVS, CDR2 FQNEAQ. CDR3 region: CASSLGTLAGVTDTQYF. For the CDR3, the DNA is TGTGCCAGCAGCTTAGGGACACTAGCGGGAGTCACAGATACGCAGTATTTT.

With respect to this clone: An end of the junction does not agree with germline; a read error may underlie this. V and J are TRBV2 and TRBJ2-1; 9 bases map to TRBD1. The CDR3 is 12 amino acids. CDR1 is SNHLY and CDR2 is FYNNEI in the germline V gene. CDR3 in amino acids: CAPGPPGQGFVF. Written as DNA, the CDR3 is TGTGCTCCAGGTCCTCCGGGACAGGGATTTGTCTTC.

This clone was recorded at least ten times. The chain's CDR3 is CASSHQPGAGELFF. For the CDR3, the DNA is TGCGCCAGCAGCCATCAACCAGGGGCCGGGGAGCTGTTTTTT. The chain combines TRBV4-3 with TRBJ2-2; D possibly corresponds to TRBD1 (6 bases). This CDR3 has 14 amino acids. The germline V gene has CDR1 LGHNA and CDR2 YSLEER. The ends were cut back, 3 bases at V and 6 bases at J, with 11 bases in the middle.

This clone was picked up a small number of times. V gene TRBV9 combines with J gene TRBJ2-1; 10 nucleotides agree with TRBD2. The J segment lost 4 bases and the V segment lost 4 bases, leaving 11 bases of the junction unmatched. The CDR3 sequence is 17 residues long. CDR1 and CDR2 from the germline V gene are SGDLS and YYNGEE. The CDR3 reads CASSWASGTSEYNEQFF. CDR3 DNA: TGTGCCAGCAGCTGGGCCTCCGGGACTAGCGAATACAATGAGCAGTTCTTC. Combining the CDR3 with reference TRBV9 and TRBJ2-1 gives the whole variable domain DSGVTQTPKHLITATGQRVTLRCSPRSGDLSVYWYQQSLDQGLQFLIQYYNGEERAKGNILERFSAQQFPDLHSELNLSSLELGDSALYFCASSWASGTSEYNEQFFGPGTRLTVL.

This clone was counted a few times. The chain uses TRBV5-6 and TRBJ2-3, with D uncertain. Trimming stripped 1 base from V and 0 bases from J, with 12 bases between. This CDR3 has 16 residues. Germline CDR1 reads SGHDT; CDR2 reads YYEEEE. CDR3 sequence reads: CASSLTRMRSTDTQYF. CDR3 nucleotides: TGTGCCAGCAGCTTGACAAGAATGAGGAGCACAGATACGCAGTATTTT.

This chain links TRBV5-1 with TRBJ2-1; TRBD1 matches at 12 bases. The CDR3 is 16 amino acids. V gave up 5 bases and J gave up 7 bases; unmatched junction bases: 10. Germline values: CDR1 SGHRS, CDR2 YFSETQ. The CDR3 coding sequence is TGCGCCAGCAGGGTTGGGACAGGGGGCGCGTATAATGAGCAGTTCTTC. Amino acid sequence: CASRVGTGGAYNEQFF.

Only a few counts were recorded for this clone. V gene TRBV7-8 combines with J gene TRBJ2-7; 8 bases agree with TRBD2. Germline CDR1 SGHVS, CDR2 FQNEAQ. CDR3 length: 15 amino acids. The V gene end was trimmed by 1 base and the J gene end by 4 bases; junction bases not matched to a gene: 6. DNA for the CDR3: TGTGCCAGCAGCTTAGTATTAGCGGGAATGTACGAGCAGTACTTC. Translated: CASSLVLAGMYEQYF. Full variable domain (missing parts from reference TRBV7-8 and TRBJ2-7): GAGVSQSPRYKVAKRGQDVALRCDPISGHVSLFWYQQALGQGPEFLTYFQNEAQLDKSGLPSDRFFAERPEGSVSTLKIQRTQQEDSAVYLCASSLVLAGMYEQYFGPGTRLTVT.

In DNA form, the CDR3 reads TGTGCCAGCAGCTCCCTCGGCGGCTGGGGCGGCACCGGGGAGCTGTTTTTT. Translated: CASSSLGGWGGTGELFF. This chain joins TRBV7-9 and TRBJ2-2, with D perhaps TRBD1 (5 bases). V was clipped by 4 bases and J by 4 bases, with 19 bases between them. The length of the CDR3 is 17 residues. Per germline, CDR1 SEHNR and CDR2 FQNEAQ (reference sequence).

This clone was detected a few times. V is TRBV4-3 and J is TRBJ1-2; D is ambiguous. The CDR3 has 16 residues. In germline, CDR1 is LGHNA, CDR2 YSLEER. Trimming pared 0 bases from V and 4 bases from J, leaving 15 bases between. The CDR3 sequence: CASSQETDSGVYGYTF. CDR3 bases: TGCGCCAGCAGCCAAGAGACGGATAGCGGGGTCTATGGCTACACCTTC.

This clone has only a few counts. This sequence joins TRBV7-9 and TRBJ2-5, with 10 bases aligning to TRBD1. This CDR3 has 14 residues. Trimming took 5 bases from V and 5 from J; bases not matched to a gene: 5. Per germline, CDR1 SEHNR and CDR2 FQNEAQ (reference sequence). The CDR3: CASSPGQGRETQYF. The CDR3, as DNA: TGTGCCAGCAGCCCGGGACAGGGGCGGGAGACCCAGTACTTC.

This clone was counted between two and nine times. V is TRBV5-1 and J is TRBJ2-5, with 7 nucleotides matching TRBD1. Germline lookup yields CDR1 SGHRS and CDR2 YFSETQ. The CDR3 is 15 residues long. Trimming took 0 bases from V and 0 from J; bases not matched to a gene: 2. In DNA form, the CDR3 reads TGCGCCAGCAGCTTGGAGGGACAGCACCAAGAGACCCAGTACTTC. It translates to CASSLEGQHQETQYF.

The chain combines TRBV7-2 with TRBJ1-5; 7 bases match TRBD1. The CDR3 loop spans 14 amino acids. Germline V gene sequence: CDR1 SGHTA, CDR2 FQGNSA. V shed 5 bases and J 3 bases; nucleotides not matched to a gene: 4. CDR3 protein: CASSLQGSNQPQHF. The DNA of the CDR3 is TGTGCCAGCAGCCTACAGGGGTCCAATCAGCCCCAGCATTTT.

The rearrangement links TRBV7-3 to TRBJ2-1, with 15 bases fitting TRBD2. With 6 bases clipped from V and 15 bases from J, the junction kept 15 bases outside the gene matches. Germline V gene sequence: CDR1 SGHTA, CDR2 FQGTGA. This CDR3 region has 16 residues. The CDR3 region is CASRKEMGLAGGLLFF. For the CDR3, the DNA is TGTGCCAGCAGGAAGGAAATGGGACTAGCGGGAGGCCTGCTGTTCTTC. The full variable domain, its missing parts supplied by reference TRBV7-3 and TRBJ2-1, is GAGVSQTPSNKVTEKGKYVELRCDPISGHTALYWYRQSLGQGPEFLIYFQGTGAADDSGLPNDRFFAVRPEGSVSTLKIQRTERGDSAVYLCASRKEMGLAGGLLFFGPGTRLTVL.

This clone was recorded a few times. The chain joins TRBV11-3 to TRBJ2-1, with D possibly TRBD2 on 6 matching bases. The CDR3 loop spans 17 amino acids. Germline V gene lookup returns CDR1 SGHNT and CDR2 YENEEA. V was shortened by 1 base and J by 3 bases, with 16 bases between the two germline ends. CDR3 loop: CASSLAGYGSGYNEQFF. DNA for the CDR3: TGTGCCAGCAGCTTAGCTGGTTACGGGAGTGGCTACAATGAGCAGTTCTTC.

This clone was detected ten times or more. V and J are TRBV18 and TRBJ1-5; 9 nucleotides line up with TRBD1. The ends lost 3 bases at V and 4 bases at J; junction bases unmatched: 7. Germline V gene lookup returns CDR1 KGHSH and CDR2 LQKENI. This CDR3 has 16 amino acids. Here the CDR3 DNA reads TGTGCCAGCTCACCGAGATTAGACAGGGGGAATCAGCCCCAGCATTTT. Protein sequence: CASSPRLDRGNQPQHF.

This clone was seen a few times. The gene calls are TRBV7-8 and TRBJ1-1; D is unresolved. The germline V gene encodes CDR1 SGHVS and CDR2 FQNEAQ. This CDR3 is built from 15 residues. Trimming removed 2 bases from V and 1 base from J, with 11 bases in between. In DNA, the CDR3 is TGTGCCAGCAGCTTATACGGCCCGGGGAACACTGAAGCTTTCTTT. Amino acid sequence: CASSLYGPGNTEAFF.

There are a few counts of this clone. The CDR3 reads CATMATSGRAGHNEQFF. CDR3 DNA: TGTGCCACAATGGCGACTAGCGGGAGGGCGGGCCACAATGAGCAGTTCTTC. V and J are TRBV19 and TRBJ2-1; 14 bases match TRBD2. The CDR3 has 17 amino acids. With 10 bases clipped from V and 5 bases from J, the junction kept 13 bases outside the gene matches. Germline V lookup: CDR1 LNHDA, CDR2 SQIVND (reference sequence).

This clone was observed many times. This rearrangement joins TRBV6-5 to TRBJ1-2; perhaps TRBD1 as D (5 bases). Germline assignment: CDR1 MNHEY and CDR2 SVGAGI. The CDR3 loop spans 11 amino acids. The V and J ends lost 5 bases and 7 bases respectively, with 8 bases between them. The CDR3 sequence is CASSTGRGYTF. CDR3 DNA: TGTGCCAGCAGTACAGGACGTGGCTACACCTTC.

This rearrangement joins TRBV5-1 to TRBJ2-3; 9 bases agree with TRBD1. V shed 4 bases and J 3 bases; nucleotides not matched to a gene: 6. Germline V gene sequence: CDR1 SGHRS, CDR2 YFSETQ. There are 15 residues in the CDR3. CDR3 DNA sequence: TGCGCCAGCAGCGTCGGACAGGGGTGGACAGATACGCAGTATTTT. Protein sequence: CASSVGQGWTDTQYF.

This clone has a handful of counts. The gene calls are TRBV15 and TRBJ2-1; D is ambiguous. The germline gives CDR1 LNHNV, CDR2 YYDKDF (reference sequence). The CDR3 totals 12 residues. V shed 0 bases and J shed 7 bases, with 4 bases lying between them. CDR3 DNA sequence: TGTGCCACCAGCAGAGATGTAAATGAGCAGTTCTTC. This encodes CATSRDVNEQFF.